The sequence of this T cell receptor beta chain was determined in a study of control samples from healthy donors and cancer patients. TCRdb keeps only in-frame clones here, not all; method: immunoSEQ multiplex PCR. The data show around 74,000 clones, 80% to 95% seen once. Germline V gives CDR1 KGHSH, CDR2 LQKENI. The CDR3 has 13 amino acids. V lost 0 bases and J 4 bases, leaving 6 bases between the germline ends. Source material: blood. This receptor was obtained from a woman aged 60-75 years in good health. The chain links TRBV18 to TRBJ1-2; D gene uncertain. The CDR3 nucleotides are TGTGCCAGCTCACCACCGTCCGGCTATGGCTACACCTTC. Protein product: CASSPPSGYGYTF.